The 10 T cell receptor beta chains below all came from one sample that was sequenced in a study of blood T cell repertoires in COVID-19. Using immunoSEQ multiplex PCR, the repertoire was profiled, and TCRdb retains in-frame clones only, with some absent. The table shows some 43,000 clones, with 81% occurring only once. Specimen: peripheral blood. Receptors were obtained from a man aged 40-49 years with active or convalescent COVID-19.

The chain employs TRBV19 and TRBJ1-1; a weak D match, TRBD1 (6 bases). The CDR3 totals 16 residues. Between the trimmed V and J ends, which lost 1 base and 2 bases, there was a span of 14 bases. CDR1 is LNHDA, CDR2 SQIVND, per germline (reference sequence). CDR3 region: CASSIGGAGENTEAFF. The CDR3 DNA is TGTGCCAGTAGTATAGGAGGGGCAGGGGAAAACACTGAAGCTTTCTTT.

The J gene is TRBJ1-4, the V gene TRBV4-3; D perhaps matches TRBD1 (5 bases). The germline gives CDR1 LGHNA, CDR2 YSLEER. V lost 6 bases, J lost 10 bases, and 12 bases lay in between. The CDR3 contains 12 residues. The CDR3 protein is CASRSLGGKLFF. As DNA, the CDR3 is TGCGCCAGCAGATCTTTGGGGGGAAAACTGTTTTTT.

The chain employs TRBV10-3 and TRBJ1-6, with a weak D call TRBD1 (5 bases). The CDR3 length is 16 residues. V shed 4 bases and J shed 10 bases, with 20 bases lying between them. In germline, CDR1 is ENHRY, CDR2 SYGVKD. CDR3 DNA: TGTGCCATCAGTGCGGTTCGGGGGACGAATGACTCACCCCTCCACTTT. Its translation: CAISAVRGTNDSPLHF.

This clone occurred once. This chain uses TRBV11-2 with TRBJ2-3; 9 bases are a match to TRBD1. CDR1 SGHAT and CDR2 FQNNGV come from the germline V gene. The CDR3 contains 17 residues. The V and J ends lost 0 bases and 6 bases, in that order; junction bases with no gene match: 10. The CDR3 here is CASSLDGGDRVFDTQYF. CDR3 nucleotides: TGTGCCAGCAGCTTAGATGGCGGGGACAGGGTTTTTGATACGCAGTATTTT.

The rearrangement joins TRBV5-6 to TRBJ2-5; a possible D gene is TRBD1 (5 bases). Germline CDR1 and CDR2: SGHDT and YYEEEE. This CDR3 comprises 13 residues. V lost 4 bases and J lost 6, with 13 bases in between. The CDR3 region has the DNA TGTGCCAGCAGCCTCAGGGCCGGGCAGACCCAGTACTTC. This gives the protein CASSLRAGQTQYF.

The genes are TRBV7-3 and TRBJ2-3, with 8 bases aligning to TRBD2. Germline loops: CDR1 SGHTA, CDR2 FQGTGA. The CDR3 is 15 residues long. Trimming cost V 2 bases and J 4 bases; bases outside gene matches: 5. CDR3 residues: CASSLYRGGSDTQYF. DNA of the CDR3: TGTGCCAGCAGCTTATACCGGGGGGGCTCAGATACGCAGTATTTT.

This chain joins TRBV13 and TRBJ2-1; D is perhaps TRBD2 (8 bases). With 5 bases removed from V and 4 bases from J, the gap between germline ends came to 21 bases. CDR3 length: 17 residues. Per germline, CDR1 PRHDT and CDR2 FYEKMQ (reference sequence). The CDR3 bases are TGTGCCAGCAGCCCCTTGGTAGCGGGACAGACATACAATGAGCAGTTCTTC. Residues: CASSPLVAGQTYNEQFF.

The chain links TRBV24-1 to TRBJ1-1; tentative D call: TRBD1 (5 bases). The CDR3 has 13 amino acids. CDR1 is KGHDR, CDR2 SFDVKD, per germline. V was shortened by 7 bases and J by 0 bases, with 8 bases between the two germline ends. CDR3 bases: TGTGCCACCAGGCGGGGGGTGAACACTGAAGCTTTCTTT. This codes for CATRRGVNTEAFF.

The CDR3 sequence: CSVVRQGVYQETQYF. The CDR3 DNA sequence: TGCAGCGTCGTACGACAGGGGGTATACCAAGAGACCCAGTACTTC. The chain joins TRBV29-1 to TRBJ2-5; 9 nucleotides agree with TRBD1. CDR3 size: 15 residues. With V trimmed by 6 bases and J by 0 bases, 8 bases remained unmatched. CDR1 is SQVTM and CDR2 is ANQGSEA in the germline V gene.

The chain couples TRBV9 to TRBJ1-4; weak D call: TRBD1 (6 bases). V shed 3 bases and J shed 5 bases, with 11 bases lying between them. The length of the CDR3 is 14 residues. Germline V gene data show CDR1 as SGDLS and CDR2 as YYNGEE. The CDR3 reads CASSGTDKNEKLFF. The CDR3 coding sequence is TGTGCCAGCAGCGGGACAGACAAAAATGAAAAACTGTTTTTT.